This T cell receptor beta chain was recovered during a study of shared clonotypes between healthy human individuals. Sequencing was performed with immunoSEQ multiplex PCR; in TCRdb, only in-frame clones are kept and a portion is missing. The repertoire holds about 2 million clones, with 85% to 95% as singletons. Trimming took 0 bases from V and 9 from J, leaving 19 bases between them. Germline lookup yields CDR1 SGHRS and CDR2 YFSETQ. There are 16 residues in the CDR3. This clone was detected only once. The sequenced sample consisted of naive CD4+ T cells sorted from blood. Subset defined: CD45RA+ positively selected. This TCR was recovered from a man between 18 and 29 years old in good health. The V gene is TRBV5-1, the J gene TRBJ2-1; tentative D call: TRBD1 (5 bases). The CDR3 reads CASSLARVLAGSEQFF. The CDR3 DNA sequence: TGCGCCAGCAGCTTGGCCAGGGTCCTCGCAGGCAGTGAGCAGTTCTTC.